This is a list of T cell receptor beta chains from one sample in a study of blood T cell repertoires in COVID-19. The assay was immunoSEQ multiplex PCR, and TCRdb's table has in-frame clones only and misses some. The sample has 150,000 or so clones, roughly four fifths seen once. Sequenced: PBMCs or T cells enriched from blood (not recorded which). Source of these receptors: a man over 45 who had recovered from COVID-19. Both conserved end residues are part of each CDR3. The D gene is left open where the match is weak. Rows may omit the clone size; those that give it use once, few, many or a size class.

TRBJ2-2,-,-,TRBV29-1,TGCAGCGTTGACCAGCCCAGGACTGGGGAGCTGTTTTTT,CSVDQPRTGELFF
TRBJ2-5,-,-,TRBV19,TGTGCCAGTAGTATTCCCCCGGCAGGGACCCAGTACTTC,CASSIPPAGTQYF
TRBJ1-2,-,-,TRBV12-5,TGTGCTAGTGCCAGTGGCGGGGGGCCTGGCTACACCTTC,CASASGGGPGYTF
TRBJ1-2,-,-,TRBV20-1,TGCATGGGGGGGAATAACTATGGCTACACCTTC,CMGGNNYGYTF
TRBJ1-6,-,-,TRBV27,TGTGCCAGCAGTTTATCGGGGCTGATCAATTCACCCCTCCACTTT,CASSLSGLINSPLHF
TRBJ1-3,once,-,TRBV28,TGTGCCAGCAGTTTGATACAGGGTGCGGGAAACACCATATATTTT,CASSLIQGAGNTIYF
TRBJ2-3,-,-,TRBV5-1,TGCGCCAGCCGGACTGGCGAAGATACGCAGTATTTT,CASRTGEDTQYF
TRBJ1-5,-,-,TRBV5-8,TGTGCCAGCAGCTTGGGGACAGTCACAAATCAGCCCCAGCATTTT,CASSLGTVTNQPQHF
TRBJ2-1,-,-,TRBV25-1,TGTGCCAGCAGTGAAAGACTAGCCTACAATGAGCAGTTCTTC,CASSERLAYNEQFF
TRBJ2-2,-,TRBD1,TRBV2,TGTGCCAGCATTTTCGGGACAGGGCCCACCGGGGAGCTGTTTTTT,CASIFGTGPTGELFF
TRBJ1-3,-,TRBD1,TRBV2,TGTGCCAGCAGCAGACAGGGAGGAAACACCATATATTTT,CASSRQGGNTIYF
TRBJ1-6,few,-,TRBV5-1,TGCGCCAGCAGCCAAGGCCCCAGGGCTCATTCACCCCTCCACTTT,CASSQGPRAHSPLHF
TRBJ1-1,-,-,TRBV10-1,TGCGCCAGCAGGCTAGGGGAAACTGAAGCTTTCTTT,CASRLGETEAFF
TRBJ2-2,-,TRBD1,TRBV19,TGTGCCAGTAGTGACAGGGGTGCGGGGGAGCTGTTTTTT,CASSDRGAGELFF
TRBJ2-7,-,-,TRBV19,TGTGCCAGTAGTATATGGAACAGCTCCTACGAGCAGTACTTC,CASSIWNSSYEQYF
TRBJ2-6,-,-,TRBV23-1,TGCGCCAGCAGTCAAACCGGCAGGGGATCCTCTGGGGCCAACGTCCTGACTTTC,CASSQTGRGSSGANVLTF
TRBJ1-1,once,-,TRBV27,TGTGCCAGCAGTCCCCAGTTATTTATGAACACTGAAGCTTTCTTT,CASSPQLFMNTEAFF
TRBJ2-1,-,TRBD2,TRBV14,TGTGCCAGCAGCCAATTCGGGACTAGTCACAATGAGCAGTTCTTC,CASSQFGTSHNEQFF
TRBJ2-3,-,-,TRBV19,TGTGCCAGTAGTATAGGTCAAGATACGCAGTATTTT,CASSIGQDTQYF
TRBJ1-2,-,TRBD1,TRBV30,TGTGCCTGGGGACAGGTCCATGGCTACACCTTC,CAWGQVHGYTF
TRBJ1-3,-,TRBD1,TRBV10-3,TGTGCCATCAGTGACCAGGCCGGACAGGGGGGGTCGGGAAACACCATATATTTT,CAISDQAGQGGSGNTIYF
TRBJ1-2,-,-,TRBV5-1,TGCGCCAGCAGCTTGCGTGGGCTCAGCTATGGCTACACCTTC,CASSLRGLSYGYTF
TRBJ1-5,-,-,TRBV5-5,TGTGCCAGCAGCCCTGGGAGCGTTAATAGCAATCAGCCCCAGCATTTT,CASSPGSVNSNQPQHF
TRBJ2-7,-,TRBD1,TRBV27,TGTGCCAGCAGTTCTAGACAGGGGTTATCCTACGAGCAGTACTTC,CASSSRQGLSYEQYF
TRBJ2-2,-,-,TRBV5-1,TGCGCCAGCAGCTTGGTTCTAGCAAGCGGGGAGCTGTTTTTT,CASSLVLASGELFF
TRBJ1-5,-,-,TRBV19,TGTGCCAGTAGTCGACAGATCAATCAGCCCCAGCATTTT,CASSRQINQPQHF
TRBJ2-7,-,TRBD1,TRBV5-5,TGTGCCAGCAGCCGGGGACAGGGGGGTTACGAGCAGTACTTC,CASSRGQGGYEQYF
TRBJ2-4,-,TRBD1,TRBV27,TGTGCCAGCAGAAGGACAGGGGGGCAAAACATTCAGTACTTC,CASRRTGGQNIQYF
TRBJ1-5,-,-,TRBV5-4,TGTGCCAGCAGCTTGCAGGGGCAGCCCCAGCATTTT,CASSLQGQPQHF
TRBJ2-1,-,-,TRBV5-1,TGCGCCAGCAGCCTCATTGATCGACAAGAGCAGTTCTTC,CASSLIDRQEQFF
TRBJ1-2,-,-,TRBV7-8,TGTGCCAGCAGCCCTACTATTAACTATGGCTACACCTTC,CASSPTINYGYTF
TRBJ1-4,-,-,TRBV4-1,TGCGCCAGCAGCCAATCTCAGCCAGGGGTAAATGAAAAACTGTTTTTT,CASSQSQPGVNEKLFF
TRBJ1-5,-,-,TRBV3-1/TRBV3-2,TGTGCCAGCAGCCAAGATTGGTCCGGGAGAGGGCCCCAGCATTTT,CASSQDWSGRGPQHF
TRBJ1-2,few,-,TRBV2,TGTGCCAGCAGTGAAAGCGAGATCTATGGCTACACCTTC,CASSESEIYGYTF
TRBJ2-5,few,-,TRBV7-2,TGTGCCAGCAGCTTACTTGGCTACCAAGAGACCCAGTACTTC,CASSLLGYQETQYF
TRBJ1-6,many,TRBD1,TRBV9,TGTGCCAGCAGCGTAGGCACAGGGGATCCACCCCTCCACTTT,CASSVGTGDPPLHF
TRBJ1-6,-,-,TRBV27,TGTGCCAGCAGTTTATCGGCCCGGGGATCTTCACCCCTCCACTTT,CASSLSARGSSPLHF
TRBJ1-2,-,TRBD1,TRBV6-6,TGTGCCAGCAGTCTCGGCCGGGTGGGCAGGGGGCAATCGGGTGGCTACACCTTC,CASSLGRVGRGQSGGYTF
TRBJ2-7,-,TRBD1,TRBV27,TGTGCCAGCAGCCCGACGACAGGGGTCTACTACGAGCAGTACTTC,CASSPTTGVYYEQYF
TRBJ1-1,once,-,TRBV18,TGTGCCAGCTCACCAACAGGAGCCAACACTGAAGCTTTCTTT,CASSPTGANTEAFF
TRBJ1-4,-,-,TRBV25-1,TGTGCCAGCAGTGAAGTAGGGGGTTGGTCGGAAAAACTGTTTTTT,CASSEVGGWSEKLFF
TRBJ1-2,-,-,TRBV24-1,TGTGCCACCAGTGACCCAAGAAGGGGTGGGAATGGCTACACCTTC,CATSDPRRGGNGYTF
TRBJ2-7,-,TRBD1,TRBV4-3,TGCGCCAGCAGCCAACGACAGGGGCCTGACTACGAGCAGTACTTC,CASSQRQGPDYEQYF
TRBJ1-2,once,TRBD1,TRBV24-1,TGTGCCACCAGTGATTCGGGGACAGGGAAAGGCTACACCTTC,CATSDSGTGKGYTF
TRBJ2-6,-,-,TRBV19,TGTGCCAGTAGTTCCCGCTCTGGGGCCAACGTCCTGACTTTC,CASSSRSGANVLTF
TRBJ1-2,-,TRBD1,TRBV2,TGTGCCAGCAGGACCTCGACAGGGCTTCGCGCTGGCTACACCTTC,CASRTSTGLRAGYTF
TRBJ2-2,-,-,TRBV21-1,TGTGCCAGCAGCAGCCTACAGGGCCCGAACACCGGGGAGCTGTTTTTT,CASSSLQGPNTGELFF
TRBJ2-5,-,TRBD1,TRBV18,TGTGCCAGCTCGCCGGGACAGGGGGTTTCGGAGACCCAGTACTTC,CASSPGQGVSETQYF
TRBJ2-3,-,TRBD2,TRBV9,TGTGCCAGCAGCGTAGCTAGGCGGGGGGCGGGCACAGATACGCAGTATTTT,CASSVARRGAGTDTQYF
TRBJ1-2,-,-,TRBV6-5,TGTGCCAGCAGTTACGGGGCTGAGGCAGCTAACTATGGCTACACCTTC,CASSYGAEAANYGYTF
TRBJ1-2,-,-,TRBV7-8,TGTGCCAGCAGCCCCGGGACACCGAACTATGGCTACACCTTC,CASSPGTPNYGYTF
TRBJ2-2,-,TRBD2,TRBV7-9,TGTGCCAGCAGCGCCTTCGGGACTAGCGGGGGGGCCTACACCGGGGAGCTGTTTTTT,CASSAFGTSGGAYTGELFF
TRBJ2-5,-,-,TRBV11-2,TGTGCCAGCAGCTTAGATCAAGGAGCCCAAGAGACCCAGTACTTC,CASSLDQGAQETQYF
TRBJ2-7,-,TRBD1,TRBV7-9,TGTGCCAGCAGCCTGGACAGGGTTGCCTACGAGCAGTACTTC,CASSLDRVAYEQYF
TRBJ1-5,-,-,TRBV12-3/TRBV12-4,TGTGCCAGCAGTAGCGCTGGACAGCCCCAGCATTTT,CASSSAGQPQHF
TRBJ1-2,-,-,TRBV21-1,TGTGCCAGCAGCAACCAAACGGACAAATACAATGGCTACACCTTC,CASSNQTDKYNGYTF
TRBJ2-1,-,TRBD1,TRBV5-1,TGCGCCAGCAGCCTGATAGGACAGGGGGGCTACAATGAGCAGTTCTTC,CASSLIGQGGYNEQFF